This T cell receptor beta chain was sequenced in a study of T cell responses to AZD1222 COVID-19 vaccine. Study-level information: Samples with a second dose at about 4 or about 12 weeks were pooled together. Overall study results and limits: Within unmutated variant regions lay the reported targets of nearly half of spike-specific TCRs. Repertoires were collected only later (after the peak T cell response had occurred).

The table came from immunoSEQ multiplex PCR; TCRdb's copy has only in-frame clones and leaves some out. The sample shows about 140,000 clones, 75% to 90% of them seen only once. With respect to this clone: The antigen remains unidentified.

The germline CDR1 and CDR2 sequences are SEHNR and FQNEAQ (reference sequence). V lost 7 bases and J lost 0, with 15 bases in between. This CDR3 is built from 16 residues. This TCR was sampled from an adult in good health. The chain joins TRBV7-9 to TRBJ2-2, with a weak D call TRBD1 (6 bases). This specimen was peripheral blood, taken on day 0 of AZD1222 vaccination. The CDR3 bases are TGTGCCAGCATCGTTCCCAGGACAGCGAACACCGGGGAGCTGTTTTTT. This gives the protein CASIVPRTANTGELFF.